Presented here are 17 T cell receptor beta chains from one specimen sequenced in a study of blood T cell repertoires in COVID-19. TCRdb's copy holds only in-frame clones and misses some; the assay was immunoSEQ multiplex PCR. The table has 100,000 to 150,000 clones, roughly 86% seen once. The sample taken for sequencing was peripheral blood. The source of these receptors is a woman in her 70s with COVID-19, enrolled during active disease.

The J gene is TRBJ1-4, the V gene TRBV7-9; maybe TRBD1 (6 bases). V lost 5 bases and J lost 8, with 15 bases in between. This CDR3 contains 14 residues. Germline V gene data show CDR1 as SEHNR and CDR2 as FQNEAQ (reference sequence). The CDR3 coding sequence is TGTGCCAGCAGCCTTGGACAGACGGGGGAAAAACTGTTTTTT. This gives the protein CASSLGQTGEKLFF. Drawing the rest from reference TRBV7-9 and TRBJ1-4, the complete variable domain is DTGVSQNPRHKITKRGQNVTFRCDPISEHNRLYWYRQTLGQGPEFLTYFQNEAQLEKSRLLSDRFSAERPKGSFSTLEIQRTEQGDSAMYLCASSLGQTGEKLFFGSGTQLSVL.

The chain combines TRBV9 with TRBJ2-6, with D perhaps TRBD1 (5 bases). The length of the CDR3 is 15 residues. Trimming shortened V by 0 bases and J by 2 bases, and 6 bases separated the two germline ends. Per germline, CDR1 SGDLS and CDR2 YYNGEE. CDR3: CASSVGGAGANVLTF. CDR3 sequence (DNA): TGTGCCAGCAGCGTAGGGGGCGCTGGGGCCAACGTCCTGACTTTC.

This clone was counted a single time. This chain's CDR3 is CASSQDLRGAYYEQYF. DNA of the CDR3: TGTGCCAGCAGCCAAGATCTACGGGGAGCATACTACGAGCAGTACTTC. V usage is TRBV3-1 (or the pseudogene TRBV3-2) and J usage is TRBJ2-7, with D perhaps TRBD2 (5 bases). Trimming removed 0 bases at V and 3 bases at J, with 15 bases between. Germline CDR1 LGHDT, CDR2 YNNKEL (reference sequence). The CDR3 runs 16 residues.

This clone was seen once. This chain connects TRBV2 to TRBJ1-4; 7 bases line up with TRBD1. The CDR3 spans 14 residues. V shed 7 bases and J 0 bases; nucleotides not matched to a gene: 2. Per germline, CDR1 SNHLY and CDR2 FYNNEI. Written as DNA, the CDR3 is TGTGCCAGCAAAGACAGGGCAACTAATGAAAAACTGTTTTTT. Protein sequence: CASKDRATNEKLFF.

The chain combines TRBV4-1 with TRBJ2-1; D uncertain. V was cut by 0 bases and J by 4 bases, with 13 bases left in between. Germline CDR1 is MGHRA and CDR2 is YSYEKL. The CDR3 length is 16 residues. The CDR3 protein is CASSQDFPLSYNEQFF. In DNA form, the CDR3 reads TGCGCCAGCAGCCAAGATTTCCCTCTATCTTACAATGAGCAGTTCTTC.

The V and J genes are TRBV10-3 and TRBJ1-4, with 8 positions matching TRBD1. V was clipped by 6 bases and J by 0 bases; unmatched bases: 6. The CDR3 totals 16 residues. Germline V gene lookup returns CDR1 ENHRY and CDR2 SYGVKD. The CDR3 region is CAISPGQDATNEKLFF. The CDR3 DNA follows: TGTGCCATCAGCCCGGGACAGGATGCAACTAATGAAAAACTGTTTTTT.

The rearrangement joins TRBV5-1 to TRBJ1-1, with no clear D. V shed 0 bases and J shed 7 bases, with 4 bases lying between them. This CDR3 has 11 residues. CDR1 and CDR2 from the germline V gene are SGHRS and YFSETQ. The CDR3 here is CASSLAGEAFF. CDR3 sequence (DNA): TGCGCCAGCAGCTTGGCGGGTGAAGCTTTCTTT.

The chain employs TRBV12-3 or TRBV12-4 and TRBJ1-2; D remains ambiguous. Trimming removed 5 bases at V and 4 bases at J, with 8 bases between. The CDR3 has 12 residues. The CDR3 DNA sequence: TGTGCCAGCAGTCAATGGAGCTATGGCTACACCTTC. It translates to CASSQWSYGYTF.

V gene TRBV25-1 combines with J gene TRBJ2-7, with TRBD1 identical over 7 bases. The germline V gene encodes CDR1 MGHDK and CDR2 SYGVNS. The length of the CDR3 is 14 residues. Trimming cost V 6 bases and J 2 bases; bases outside gene matches: 7. The CDR3 here is CASSPDRVPYEQYF. The CDR3 nucleotides are TGTGCCAGCAGCCCCGACAGGGTCCCCTACGAGCAGTACTTC.

The V gene is TRBV5-6, the J gene TRBJ2-3; D possibly corresponds to TRBD1 (5 bases). Trimming cost V 0 bases and J 7 bases, with 15 bases left between them. The CDR3 sequence is 15 residues long. The germline V gene encodes CDR1 SGHDT and CDR2 YYEEEE. CDR3 DNA: TGTGCCAGCAGCTTGGTAGACAGCAAAGACCATACGCAGTATTTT. It codes for CASSLVDSKDHTQYF.

V usage is TRBV5-4 and J usage is TRBJ2-5; TRBD2 might be the D (5 bases). The CDR3 has 15 residues. Per germline, CDR1 SGHNT and CDR2 YYREEE (reference sequence). Deletions cut 0 bases from V and 1 base from J, with 10 bases between. The CDR3 DNA reads TGTGCCAGCAGCTTGGCCGGGGTCCTCCAAGAGACCCAGTACTTC. Its translation is CASSLAGVLQETQYF.

The chain recombines TRBV6-6 with TRBJ2-3; 10 positions match TRBD1. Germline assignment: CDR1 MNHNY and CDR2 SVGAGI (reference sequence). The CDR3 extends over 15 amino acids. The ends lost 4 bases at V and 5 bases at J; junction bases unmatched: 6. CDR3: CASSSDRGYIDTQYF. In nucleotides, the CDR3 is TGTGCCAGCAGTTCGGACAGGGGGTATATAGATACGCAGTATTTT.

Comment on this clone: In the same sample, other DNA sequences code for this CDR3. V usage is TRBV15 and J usage is TRBJ2-7, with a possible D match to TRBD1 (6 bases). Germline values: CDR1 LNHNV, CDR2 YYDKDF (reference sequence). Trimming took 0 bases from V and 4 from J, leaving 7 bases between them. The CDR3 is 13 amino acids. Here the CDR3 DNA reads TGTGCCACCAGCAGAGACAGGGGTTACGAGCAGTACTTC. This gives the protein CATSRDRGYEQYF.

J is TRBJ1-1 and V is TRBV5-6; D is ambiguous. This CDR3 has 15 amino acids. Trimming removed 0 bases from V and 0 bases from J, with 9 bases in between. CDR1 and CDR2 (germline): SGHDT, YYEEEE. The CDR3, as DNA: TGTGCCAGCAGCTTGGCCGGGTTAGTGAACACTGAAGCTTTCTTT. Its translation is CASSLAGLVNTEAFF. Together with reference TRBV5-6 and TRBJ1-1, the CDR3 gives the full variable domain: DAGVTQSPTHLIKTRGQQVTLRCSPKSGHDTVSWYQQALGQGPQFIFQYYEEEERQRGNFPDRFSGHQFPNYSSELNVNALLLGDSALYLCASSLAGLVNTEAFFGQGTRLTVV.

V gene TRBV3-1 (or the pseudogene TRBV3-2) combines with J gene TRBJ1-6; no definite D call. The CDR3 extends over 13 amino acids. V lost 2 bases to trimming and J lost 7 bases, with 6 bases between them. Germline assignment: CDR1 LGHDT and CDR2 YNNKEL (reference sequence). CDR3 loop: CASSQPPNSPLHF. The CDR3 DNA follows: TGTGCCAGCAGCCAACCCCCAAATTCACCCCTCCACTTT.

The chain is built from TRBV5-1 and TRBJ1-4, with 8 bases aligning to TRBD1. Germline lookup yields CDR1 SGHRS and CDR2 YFSETQ. Trimming removed 4 bases from V and 2 bases from J; junction bases left unmatched: 4. The length of the CDR3 is 15 residues. Written as DNA, the CDR3 is TGCGCCAGCAGCCTCCCAGGGGGCACTAATGAAAAACTGTTTTTT. Translated: CASSLPGGTNEKLFF. Full variable domain (rest looked up from reference TRBV5-1 and TRBJ1-4): KAGVTQTPRYLIKTRGQQVTLSCSPISGHRSVSWYQQTPGQGLQFLFEYFSETQRNKGNFPGRFSGRQFSNSRSEMNVSTLELGDSALYLCASSLPGGTNEKLFFGSGTQLSVL.

The chain carries TRBV10-2 and TRBJ2-1; D remains unclear. Germline CDR1 reads WSHSY; CDR2 reads SAAADI. Trimming shortened V by 4 bases and J by 4 bases, and 17 bases separated the two germline ends. The CDR3 is 16 amino acids. Here the CDR3 DNA reads TGCGCCAGCAGTGCCCCCGACTTGCATGGGTACAATGAGCAGTTCTTC. It yields the protein CASSAPDLHGYNEQFF.